The 11 T cell receptor beta chains reported below all come from one sample, sequenced in a study of T-cell reconstitution after alpha-beta-depleted transplantation in children. This sample's TCRbeta library carried unique molecular identifier barcodes. TCRdb ran MiXCR on the PCR reads and lists one entry per CDR3 protein. The sample includes 97,000 or so distinct CDR3 sequences, around 7% of them seen just once. The sample in question was PBMCs, obtained before TCRalphabeta/CD19-depleted stem cell transplant. Every receptor here comes from a boy aged 2-15 years with acute lymphoblastic leukemia, due to receive a stem cell transplant.

This clonotype came up many times. This chain joins TRBV6-1 and TRBJ2-7; 8 nucleotides agree with TRBD2. The germline CDR1 and CDR2 sequences are MNHNS and SASEGT. The V and J ends lost 2 bases and 0 bases, in that order; junction bases with no gene match: 3. The length of the CDR3 is 15 residues. The CDR3 here is CASSERTSGSYEQYF. CDR3 coding DNA: TGTGCCAGCAGTGAACGCACTAGCGGCTCCTACGAGCAGTACTTC.

Comment on this clonotype: This may be a read error: a much more frequent sequence differs by one nucleotide. The chain combines TRBV20-1 with TRBJ2-5; D is possibly TRBD1 (6 bases). The CDR3 extends over 16 amino acids. CDR1 is DFQATT and CDR2 is SNEGSKA in the germline V gene (reference sequence). The DNA of the CDR3 is TGCTGTGCTAGAGGGATCTTCAGGGGCTTGGGGGAGACCCAGTACTTC. Translation gives CCARGIFRGLGETQYF.

This clonotype occurred many times. The chain employs TRBV28 and TRBJ2-3; 7 bases match TRBD1. V was clipped by 5 bases and J by 2 bases; unmatched bases: 10. This CDR3 contains 16 residues. Germline V gene lookup returns CDR1 MDHEN and CDR2 SYDVKM. The DNA of the CDR3 is TGTGCCAGCAGTGACGCCTCGAGGGGGCCCACAGATACGCAGTATTTT. Protein product: CASSDASRGPTDTQYF. Supplemented by reference TRBV28 and TRBJ2-3, the full variable domain reads DVKVTQSSRYLVKRTGEKVFLECVQDMDHENMFWYRQDPGLGLRLIYFSYDVKMKEKGDIPEGYSVSREKKERFSLILESASTNQTSMYLCASSDASRGPTDTQYFGPGTRLTVL.

This clonotype showed up many times. The V and J genes are TRBV4-1 and TRBJ2-1, with TRBD2 matching over 11 bases. CDR1 and CDR2 (germline): MGHRA, YSYEKL. This CDR3 has 14 amino acids. With 4 bases clipped from V and 9 bases from J, the junction kept 5 bases outside the gene matches. In nucleotides, the CDR3 is TGCGCCAGCAGCCTTAGCGGGGGGGCTATTGAGCAGTTCTTC. Its translation is CASSLSGGAIEQFF.

This clonotype was seen many times. The conserved final phenylalanine or tryptophan is absent from the CDR3, which likely points to a read error. V gene TRBV12-3 or TRBV12-4 combines with J gene TRBJ2-5; D not certain. The CDR3 is 12 residues long. V gave up 3 bases and J gave up 5 bases, with 7 bases separating them. CDR3 protein: CASSLREETQYL. Here the CDR3 DNA reads TGTGCCAGCAGTTTGAGAGAGGAGACCCAGTACCTC.

This clonotype was counted ten times or more. J is TRBJ2-1 and V is TRBV20-1; 8 bases are shared with TRBD1. CDR3 length: 14 residues. CDR1 is DFQATT, CDR2 SNEGSKA, per germline (reference sequence). This chain's CDR3 is CSPVPGQVYNEQFF. Written as DNA, the CDR3 is TGCAGCCCCGTCCCGGGACAGGTCTACAATGAGCAGTTCTTC.

This clonotype was seen more than once but under ten times. This sequence joins TRBV10-3 and TRBJ1-3; 7 nucleotides align to TRBD1. V was pared by 6 bases and J by 0 bases, with 8 bases of the junction left unmatched. The CDR3 totals 16 residues. The germline gives CDR1 ENHRY, CDR2 SYGVKD. CDR3 loop: CAISLQGPTSGNTIYF. CDR3 sequence (DNA): TGTGCCATCAGCCTACAGGGGCCAACCTCTGGAAACACCATATATTTT.

In this sample, this clonotype turned up a few times. This chain joins TRBV6-2 or TRBV6-3 and TRBJ2-2; TRBD2 matches 10 bases. The CDR3 totals 15 residues. The V segment lost 5 bases and the J segment 5 bases; nucleotides outside the gene matches: 5. Germline V gene data show CDR1 as MNHEY and CDR2 as SVGEGT. The CDR3 sequence: CASSTAGGPTGELFF. DNA of the CDR3: TGTGCCAGCAGTACAGCGGGGGGGCCAACCGGGGAGCTGTTTTTT.

The chain combines TRBV6-2 or TRBV6-3 with TRBJ1-1, with D perhaps TRBD1 (6 bases). V dropped 7 bases and J dropped 4 bases, with 19 bases sitting between them. This CDR3 has 15 amino acids. The V gene's germline CDR1 is MNHEY and CDR2 SVGEGT. The DNA of the CDR3 is TGTGCCAGCATCGATCAGGGGTTAGGGGTCACTGAAGCTTTCTTT. Encoded protein: CASIDQGLGVTEAFF.

The chain carries TRBV18 and TRBJ2-3; the match to TRBD2 covers 9 bases. Germline V lookup: CDR1 KGHSH, CDR2 LQKENI. The V segment lost 1 base and the J segment 2 bases; nucleotides outside the gene matches: 13. The CDR3 spans 19 residues. The DNA for the CDR3 is TGTGCCAGCTCACCACGAGGGGGTAATAGCGGGGGACCCACAGATACGCAGTATTTT. Translating gives CASSPRGGNSGGPTDTQYF.

There are many counts of this clonotype. J is TRBJ2-1 and V is TRBV20-1; tentatively, D is TRBD2 (5 bases). Germline CDR1 reads DFQATT; CDR2 reads SNEGSKA (reference sequence). The CDR3 runs to 14 residues. Trimming took 3 bases from V and 6 from J, leaving 15 bases between them. The DNA for the CDR3 is TGCAGTGCTAGCCGTGAGGAGGAAGGCAATGAGCAGTTCTTC. Translated, it gives CSASREEEGNEQFF.